This TCR beta chain was sequenced in a study of radiation and T cells in renal cell carcinoma. Study outcomes and limitations: No pretreatment tumor biopsies were available for baseline clonotypes.

The data were produced by immunoSEQ multiplex PCR, yet TCRdb's version contains in-frame clones alone and is incomplete. The sample shows 130,000 to 150,000 clones, over 75% of them seen only once. The time point is: baseline pretreatment blood. Regarding treatment: 15 Gy SBRT to primary tumor, nephrectomy 4 weeks later. After SBRT, blood was collected at 2 and 4 weeks, plus baseline. The patient's renal cell carcinoma had clear cell pathology. V shed 5 bases and J shed 6 bases, with 11 bases lying between them. Germline loops: CDR1 LNHDA, CDR2 SQIVND (reference sequence). There are 13 residues in the CDR3. In regard to this clone: The antigen is unknown.

The starting material was blood, obtained from a patient whose treatment included radiotherapy and nephrectomy. This clonotype originated in a woman aged 50 to 65 with renal cell carcinoma. V is TRBV19 and J is TRBJ1-5; weak D call: TRBD1 (5 bases). As DNA, the CDR3 is TGTGCCAGTAGTCTCGGGGGGAGTCAGCCCCAGCATTTT. Its translation is CASSLGGSQPQHF.